What follows are 26 T cell receptor beta chains derived from one specimen sequenced in a study of circulating and synovial CD4+ cells in juvenile arthritis. The protocol was immunoSEQ multiplex PCR, while the TCRdb copy is restricted to in-frame clones and leaves out a portion. This sample carries over 11,000 clones, over 70% of them seen once, and the ten largest clones take over 3.5%. The sequenced material came from CD4+ T cells from synovial fluid. All receptors derive from a human patient with juvenile idiopathic arthritis. Some clones in this sample may be carry-over from other donors' samples.

V is TRBV4-2 and J is TRBJ1-2; 8 bases agree with TRBD1. Trimming at V came to 3 bases and at J to 3 bases, leaving 9 bases not matched to a gene. The CDR3 consists of 16 residues. The germline V gene has CDR1 LGHNA and CDR2 YNFKEQ. The CDR3, as DNA: TGTGCCAGCAGCCAGGGCGGACAGGGAGGGCACTATGGCTACACCTTC. Protein sequence: CASSQGGQGGHYGYTF.

In nucleotides, the CDR3 is TGTGCCAGCTCACCTAGCGGGGGAAACTCCTACGAGCAGTACTTC. It translates to CASSPSGGNSYEQYF. The V and J genes are TRBV18 and TRBJ2-7, with 9 bases aligning to TRBD2. V gave up 3 bases and J gave up 0 bases; unmatched junction bases: 3. CDR1 and CDR2 from the germline V gene are KGHSH and LQKENI. The CDR3 loop spans 15 amino acids.

This clone was observed once. The chain carries TRBV2 and TRBJ2-5; TRBD2 might be the D (6 bases). CDR3 length: 15 amino acids. Germline V gene lookup returns CDR1 SNHLY and CDR2 FYNNEI. Between the trimmed V and J ends, which lost 6 bases and 5 bases, there was a span of 19 bases. The CDR3 sequence is CASSVGTHQGETQYF. As DNA, the CDR3 is TGTGCCAGCAGCGTCGGGACTCATCAAGGGGAGACCCAGTACTTC.

This rearrangement joins TRBV11-2 to TRBJ1-5; tentatively, D is TRBD1 (6 bases). Germline values: CDR1 SGHAT, CDR2 FQNNGV. The CDR3 runs 14 residues. V lost 4 bases and J lost 1, with 8 bases in between. Here the CDR3 DNA reads TGTGCCAGCAGCTCGGACAGAAGCAATCAGCCCCAGCATTTT. Translating gives CASSSDRSNQPQHF.

This clone occurred once. The rearrangement joins TRBV30 to TRBJ2-2; 7 bases align to TRBD2. Germline values: CDR1 GTSNPN, CDR2 SVGIG (reference sequence). Germline trimming cut 2 bases from V and 7 bases from J; bases unmatched to any gene: 13. The CDR3 loop spans 16 amino acids. CDR3 nucleotides: TGTGCCTGGAGTACATCCCTGACTAGCATGTTCGGGGAGCTGTTTTTT. Encoded protein: CAWSTSLTSMFGELFF.

This chain links TRBV4-1 with TRBJ2-5, with 8 bases identical to TRBD2. J was trimmed by 5 bases and V by 0 bases; bases with no gene match: 11. This CDR3 spans 17 amino acids. Germline V gene lookup returns CDR1 MGHRA and CDR2 YSYEKL. Written as DNA, the CDR3 is TGCGCCAGCAGCCAAGATGCGAGCGGGGGCCCCGGTGAGACCCAGTACTTC. It codes for CASSQDASGGPGETQYF.

About this clone itself: An end of the junction differs from the germline gene, which may be a read error. Distinct nucleotide sequences in the sample also encode this CDR3. The chain is built from TRBV7-2 and TRBJ1-6; no clear D. CDR3 length: 16 residues. Per the germline V gene, CDR1 is SGHTA and CDR2 is FQGNSA. CDR3 loop: CASSTRNSQGNSPLHF. CDR3 nucleotide sequence: TGTGCCAGCAGCACCAGGAACAGTCAAGGCAATTCCCCCCTCCACTTT.

The V call is TRBV11-2, the J call TRBJ2-5, with TRBD2 matching 12 bases. The V gene end was trimmed by 5 bases and the J gene end by 3 bases; junction bases not matched to a gene: 16. CDR1 and CDR2 from the germline V gene are SGHAT and FQNNGV. The CDR3 consists of 19 residues. Written as DNA, the CDR3 is TGTGCCAGCAGCCGACTAGCGGGAGCTGTCTCCATGCGGGAAGAGACCCAGTACTTC. Amino acids: CASSRLAGAVSMREETQYF.

This chain joins TRBV15 and TRBJ2-7; no clear D gene. CDR3 size: 14 residues. Germline assignment: CDR1 LNHNV and CDR2 YYDKDF (reference sequence). V lost 4 bases to trimming and J lost 3 bases, with 13 bases between them. CDR3: CATSTLQASYEQYF. CDR3 bases: TGTGCCACCAGCACCTTGCAAGCAAGCTACGAGCAGTACTTC.

This clone was seen once. The V and J genes are TRBV29-1 and TRBJ2-7; D possibly corresponds to TRBD1 (6 bases). V was cut by 8 bases and J by 2 bases, with 13 bases left in between. CDR3 length: 12 residues. Germline lookup yields CDR1 SQVTM and CDR2 ANQGSEA. This CDR3 reads CSIRTATYEQYV. The CDR3 nucleotides are TGCAGCATAAGGACAGCTACCTACGAGCAGTACGTC.

Only one count was recorded for this clone. J is TRBJ2-1 and V is TRBV4-1; 9 bases align to TRBD1. Trimming removed 4 bases from V and 7 bases from J; junction bases left unmatched: 8. Germline V gene lookup returns CDR1 MGHRA and CDR2 YSYEKL. CDR3 length equals 15 residues. The CDR3 spells CASSPTQGAFNEQFF. In DNA, the CDR3 is TGCGCCAGCAGCCCCACACAGGGGGCTTTTAATGAGCAGTTCTTC.

The chain employs TRBV6-1 and TRBJ2-3; D not resolved. Germline CDR1 and CDR2: MNHNS and SASEGT. There are 14 residues in the CDR3. V gave up 7 bases and J gave up 4 bases, with 15 bases separating them. CDR3 nucleotide sequence: TGTGCCAGCACTGAGATTATGGGCCCAGATACGCAGTATTTT. Translated: CASTEIMGPDTQYF.

CDR3 sequence: CASSFYRGAVTDTQYF. CDR3 coding DNA: TGCGCCAGCAGCTTCTACAGGGGGGCTGTCACAGATACGCAGTATTTT. V gene TRBV5-1 combines with J gene TRBJ2-3; TRBD1 matches at 8 bases. The CDR3 is 16 residues long. With V trimmed by 2 bases and J by 2 bases, 7 bases remained unmatched. In germline, CDR1 is SGHRS, CDR2 YFSETQ.

The chain couples TRBV23-1 to TRBJ1-2, with 7 bases that match TRBD1. TRBV23-1 is an ORF, with its function uncertain. V was clipped by 3 bases and J by 4 bases; unmatched bases: 5. This CDR3 contains 14 residues. The CDR3 reads CASSHPDRLYGYTF. The CDR3 DNA reads as TGCGCCAGCAGTCACCCGGACAGGCTCTATGGCTACACCTTC.

V usage is TRBV7-2 and J usage is TRBJ1-4; D is uncertain. The CDR3 spans 16 residues. Germline assignment: CDR1 SGHTA and CDR2 FQGNSA. V gave up 1 base and J gave up 2 bases, with 11 bases separating them. The CDR3 region is CASSLDEVFTNEKLFF. DNA for the CDR3: TGTGCCAGCAGCTTAGATGAGGTTTTTACTAATGAAAAACTGTTTTTT.

The chain recombines TRBV6-5 with TRBJ2-7, with D possibly matching TRBD2 (5 bases). Trimming removed 6 bases from V and 0 bases from J, with 15 bases in between. The CDR3 runs 15 residues. Germline lookup yields CDR1 MNHEY and CDR2 SVGAGI. The CDR3 sequence: CASSNSRGSSYEQYF. The CDR3 DNA reads as TGTGCCAGCAGCAATTCTAGAGGGAGCTCCTACGAGCAGTACTTC.

The chain carries TRBV19 and TRBJ1-5; 9 bases agree with TRBD1. The length of the CDR3 is 13 residues. Germline values: CDR1 LNHDA, CDR2 SQIVND (reference sequence). Losses at the gene ends were 9 bases for V and 7 bases for J; bases not matched to a gene: 7. The CDR3: CASKDRGEQPQHF. The DNA for the CDR3 is TGTGCCAGCAAGGACAGGGGTGAACAGCCCCAGCATTTT.

This clone was seen a single time. The genes are TRBV29-1 and TRBJ2-7; maybe TRBD1 (6 bases). This CDR3 comprises 13 residues. Germline assignment: CDR1 SQVTM and CDR2 ANQGSEA. V lost 6 bases and J lost 3, with 15 bases in between. CDR3 residues: CSVARGGHYEQYF. The CDR3 DNA reads as TGCAGCGTAGCCCGAGGGGGTCACTACGAGCAGTACTTC.

CDR3 bases: TGCGCCAGCAGCCATGGACAGGAGGTGAATGAGCAGTTCTTC. It codes for CASSHGQEVNEQFF. The chain carries TRBV4-1 and TRBJ2-1; 7 positions match TRBD1. V dropped 3 bases and J dropped 7; count of bases not matched to a gene: 6. CDR3 length: 14 amino acids. CDR1 MGHRA and CDR2 YSYEKL come from the germline V gene.

The V call is TRBV7-9, the J call TRBJ2-7, with TRBD1 identical over 9 bases. This CDR3 is built from 15 residues. Germline V gives CDR1 SEHNR, CDR2 FQNEAQ (reference sequence). Losses at the gene ends were 5 bases for V and 0 bases for J; bases not matched to a gene: 5. This CDR3 is CASSPGQGSSYEQYF. In DNA form, the CDR3 reads TGTGCCAGCAGCCCGGGACAGGGCAGCTCCTACGAGCAGTACTTC.

The table lists this clone with a count of one. CDR3 in amino acids: CATSAPPGLGDEEQFF. The CDR3 DNA sequence: TGTGCCACCAGCGCCCCTCCGGGACTAGGTGACGAGGAGCAGTTCTTC. V and J are TRBV15 and TRBJ2-1; 8 bases agree with TRBD2. Trimming at V came to 5 bases and at J to 10 bases, leaving 16 bases not matched to a gene. This CDR3 region has 16 residues. Germline CDR1 LNHNV, CDR2 YYDKDF (reference sequence).

V is TRBV9 and J is TRBJ1-1, with D tentatively TRBD1 (6 bases). The CDR3 length is 14 residues. Germline CDR1 reads SGDLS; CDR2 reads YYNGEE. Trimming shortened V by 3 bases and J by 4 bases, and 13 bases separated the two germline ends. The CDR3 DNA sequence: TGTGCCAGCAGCGGAATTACAGGGCCCACTGAAGCTTTCTTT. It encodes CASSGITGPTEAFF.

The chain recombines TRBV5-4 with TRBJ2-7; tentative D call: TRBD2 (5 bases). The CDR3 consists of 14 residues. CDR1 is SGHNT and CDR2 is YYREEE in the germline V gene (reference sequence). V lost 2 bases and J lost 3, with 12 bases in between. CDR3 in DNA: TGTGCCAGCAGCTTAGACGGAGGCAGCTACGAGCAGTACTTC. Residues: CASSLDGGSYEQYF.

This clone was seen once. The V gene is TRBV20-1, the J gene TRBJ2-1, with TRBD2 identical over 8 bases. The CDR3 runs to 11 residues. V trimming: 3 bases; J trimming: 12 bases; junction bases outside the gene matches: 4. Looked up from germline, CDR1 is DFQATT and CDR2 is SNEGSKA (reference sequence). CDR3 in amino acids: CSASRAGGQFF. CDR3 DNA: TGCAGTGCTAGTAGGGCGGGGGGGCAGTTCTTC.

This chain connects TRBV25-1 to TRBJ2-7, with no clear D. With 1 base removed from V and 1 base from J, the gap between germline ends came to 8 bases. Germline V gives CDR1 MGHDK, CDR2 SYGVNS. The CDR3 has 14 amino acids. DNA for the CDR3: TGTGCCAGCAGTGAATCGGCGGTATCCTACGAGCAGTACTTC. Translated, it gives CASSESAVSYEQYF.

CDR3 protein: CASSLAGGARGDTEAFF. The CDR3 coding sequence is TGCGCCAGCAGCTTGGCCGGGGGGGCCAGGGGCGACACTGAAGCTTTCTTT. This sequence joins TRBV5-1 and TRBJ1-1, with D perhaps TRBD1 (6 bases). The germline gives CDR1 SGHRS, CDR2 YFSETQ. This CDR3 region has 17 residues. Between the trimmed V and J ends, which lost 0 bases and 3 bases, there was a span of 18 bases.